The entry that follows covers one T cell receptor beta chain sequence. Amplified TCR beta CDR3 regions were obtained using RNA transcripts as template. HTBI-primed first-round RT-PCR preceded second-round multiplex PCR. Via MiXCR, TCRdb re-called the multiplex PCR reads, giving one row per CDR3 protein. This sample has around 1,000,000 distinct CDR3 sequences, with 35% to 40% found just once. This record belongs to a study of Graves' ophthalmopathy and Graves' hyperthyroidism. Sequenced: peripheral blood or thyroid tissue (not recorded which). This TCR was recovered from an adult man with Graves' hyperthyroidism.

The CDR3 DNA follows: TGCAGCGTGGACGACACAGGGGGGACCGGGGAGCTGTTTTTT. Translating gives CSVDDTGGTGELFF. The J gene is TRBJ2-2, the V gene TRBV29-1; TRBD1 matches at 8 bases. The J segment lost 5 bases and the V segment lost 6 bases, leaving 8 bases of the junction unmatched. The CDR3 loop spans 14 amino acids. CDR1 and CDR2 (germline): SQVTM, ANQGSEA.